This TCR beta chain came from a study of cytomegalovirus exposure and HLA in healthy donors. Looking at the study overall: An analysis done earlier identified 90 million to 120 million unique TCR beta sequences from about 179 million T cells.

The PCR employed 60 Vbeta primers together with 13 Jbeta primers. Profiling relied on immunoSEQ multiplex PCR, and the TCRdb table lists in-frame clones only, not all of them. The sample lists under 200,000 clones, 75% to 85% occurring once. This clone was seen just once. Its specificity is unknown. Study-wide results and limits: There were a few CMV-associated chains whose specificity for CMV antigens was confirmed in vitro. Being productive about 87% or about 30% of the time was typical of most TCR beta V segments in an earlier analysis. TCR beta V- and J-gene trimming was later associated with a missense DCLRE1C variant.

The sample consisted of PBMCs. The sequence came from a woman aged 45-65 years in good health and CMV-seronegative.

The CDR3 reads CASSSRGLGNTIYF. DNA for the CDR3: TGTGCCAGCAGTTCCCGCGGACTAGGAAACACCATATATTTT. This sequence joins TRBV28 and TRBJ1-3; unclear D gene. Trimming took off 4 bases at V and 4 bases at J, with 11 bases between the two ends. The CDR3 totals 14 residues. CDR1 is MDHEN, CDR2 SYDVKM, per germline. Variable domain in full (rest from reference TRBV28 and TRBJ1-3): DVKVTQSSRYLVKRTGEKVFLECVQDMDHENMFWYRQDPGLGLRLIYFSYDVKMKEKGDIPEGYSVSREKKERFSLILESASTNQTSMYLCASSSRGLGNTIYFGEGSWLTVV.